The sequence of this T cell receptor (beta chain) was determined in a study of cytomegalovirus exposure and HLA in healthy donors. Points from the study as a whole: A prior analysis recorded that most TCR beta V segments were productive about 87% or about 30% of the time. In a later analysis, common viral pathogens appeared linked to several of the most significant clusters.

PCR used 60 Vbeta primers and 13 Jbeta primers. Source study methods: In a later analysis, of roughly 83 million unique beta chains, some 10 million appeared in at least two donors. Data came from immunoSEQ multiplex PCR; TCRdb stores just in-frame clones and leaves some out. Clone size and the V and J calls come from that table; the DNA yielded D and trimming. The sample holds about 190,000 clones; roughly 88% are singletons and the top ten take 1.2%. Everyone who donated was a healthy bone marrow donor. The V and J ends lost 5 bases and 10 bases, in that order; junction bases with no gene match: 15. Germline lookup yields CDR1 SGHDT and CDR2 YYEEEE. The length of the CDR3 is 15 residues. Regarding this clone: What it binds is not known.

The material sequenced was PBMCs. This sequence joins TRBV5-6 and TRBJ2-1; 7 nucleotides align to TRBD2. This sequence was found in a boy aged 2 to 10 in good health and CMV-seronegative. The CDR3 nucleotides read TGTGCCAGCAGTCGCCCTAGGGCATGGGGGGGGGAGCAGTTCTTC. As protein: CASSRPRAWGGEQFF.